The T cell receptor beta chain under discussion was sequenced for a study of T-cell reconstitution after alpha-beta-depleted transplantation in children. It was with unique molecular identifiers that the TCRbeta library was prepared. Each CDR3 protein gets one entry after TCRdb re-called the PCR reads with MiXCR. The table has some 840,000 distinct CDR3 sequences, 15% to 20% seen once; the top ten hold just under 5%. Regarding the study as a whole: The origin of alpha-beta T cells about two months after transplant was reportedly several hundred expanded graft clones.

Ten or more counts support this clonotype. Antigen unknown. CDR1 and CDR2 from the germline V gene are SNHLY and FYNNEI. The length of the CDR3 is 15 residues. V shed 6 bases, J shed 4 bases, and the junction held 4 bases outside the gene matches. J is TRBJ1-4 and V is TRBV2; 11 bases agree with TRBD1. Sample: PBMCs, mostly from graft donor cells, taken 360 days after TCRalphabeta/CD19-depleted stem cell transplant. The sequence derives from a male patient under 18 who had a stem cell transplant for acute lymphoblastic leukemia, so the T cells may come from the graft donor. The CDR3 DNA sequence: TGTGCCAGCAGGGACAGGGGGCAGGATAATGAAAAACTGTTTTTT. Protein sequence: CASRDRGQDNEKLFF.